The 15 T cell receptor beta chains presented below share a single source sample, sequenced in a study of shared clonotypes between healthy human individuals. CD45RO-negative, CCR7-selected cells formed the naive CD8 fraction, which excluded terminally differentiated effector memory CD45RA+ cells. TCRdb keeps only in-frame clones here, not all; method: immunoSEQ multiplex PCR. The table includes around 1.9 million clones, approximately 94% detected once. The sequenced sample was naive CD8+ T cells from PBMCs. The origin of the receptors is a man between 18 and 29 years old in good health. Some clones in this sample may be carry-over from other donors' samples.

The V and J genes are TRBV11-1 and TRBJ2-5; the match to TRBD2 covers 8 bases. The germline gives CDR1 SGHAT, CDR2 FQDESV (reference sequence). The CDR3 extends over 13 amino acids. The V and J ends lost 5 bases and 4 bases, in that order; junction bases with no gene match: 3. The DNA of the CDR3 is TGTGCCAGCAGCCATACTAGCGGAGAGACCCAGTACTTC. Protein product: CASSHTSGETQYF.

This chain connects TRBV11-2 to TRBJ2-7; a possible D gene is TRBD1 (6 bases). V dropped 5 bases and J dropped 0 bases, with 14 bases sitting between them. The CDR3 contains 15 residues. The V gene's germline CDR1 is SGHAT and CDR2 FQNNGV. CDR3 loop: CASSGTGMSSYEQYF. CDR3 DNA: TGTGCCAGCAGCGGCACAGGGATGAGCTCCTACGAGCAGTACTTC.

The chain uses TRBV19 and TRBJ1-1; 8 nucleotides line up with TRBD1. Germline CDR1 and CDR2: LNHDA and SQIVND (reference sequence). The CDR3 is 15 residues long. V lost 4 bases to trimming and J lost 5 bases; unmatched junction nucleotides: 9. The CDR3 DNA reads as TGTGCCAGTAGTACCCCGACAGGGGTAGGAACTGAAGCTTTCTTT. Protein product: CASSTPTGVGTEAFF.

The chain carries TRBV11-3 and TRBJ2-7; no firm D call. The CDR3 loop spans 16 amino acids. Trimming stripped 5 bases from V and 4 bases from J, with 21 bases between. CDR1 and CDR2 (germline): SGHNT, YENEEA. The CDR3 DNA sequence: TGTGCCAGCAGCGTCCCGGGCCTACAAGGTGGGTACGAGCAGTACTTC. It specifies CASSVPGLQGGYEQYF.

As regards this clone: One end of the junction does not line up with germline, which may come from a read error. This chain uses TRBV6-1 with TRBJ2-7; tentative D call: TRBD1 (5 bases). This CDR3 spans 11 amino acids. Germline CDR1 MNHNS, CDR2 SASEGT. The CDR3 loop is CACRDLYEQYF. The CDR3 DNA sequence: TGTGCCTGCAGGGATCTCTACGAGCAGTACTTC.

The V call is TRBV9, the J call TRBJ2-1, with no clear D. The CDR3 has 13 residues. CDR1 SGDLS and CDR2 YYNGEE come from the germline V gene. The V and J ends lost 3 bases and 3 bases respectively, with 7 bases between them. The CDR3 DNA reads as TGTGCCAGCAGCGCGACCGACTACAATGAGCAGTTCTTC. Encoded protein: CASSATDYNEQFF.

J is TRBJ1-2 and V is TRBV7-9; D not certain. From germline, CDR1 is SEHNR and CDR2 FQNEAQ (reference sequence). This CDR3 has 16 amino acids. V was shortened by 5 bases and J by 6 bases, with 22 bases between the two germline ends. The CDR3 reads CASSPAALLSSHGYTF. The CDR3 bases are TGTGCCAGCAGCCCCGCCGCTTTGTTGTCTAGTCATGGCTACACCTTC.

This sequence joins TRBV6-5 and TRBJ2-7, with a tentative D call TRBD2 (7 bases). Germline V CDR1 and CDR2: MNHEY, SVGAGI. The CDR3 runs 16 residues. V lost 1 base, J lost 2 bases, and 15 bases lay in between. The CDR3 sequence: CASSYWVGEGAYEQYF. The CDR3, as DNA: TGTGCCAGCAGTTACTGGGTCGGGGAGGGGGCCTACGAGCAGTACTTC.

This clone appeared a single time. The V and J genes are TRBV28 and TRBJ1-5, with unresolved D. V lost 3 bases and J lost 15, with 15 bases in between. The length of the CDR3 is 12 residues. Germline V gene sequence: CDR1 MDHEN, CDR2 SYDVKM. This chain's CDR3 is CASSFGTEPSHF. DNA for the CDR3: TGTGCCAGCAGTTTCGGCACGGAGCCCTCGCATTTT. Full variable domain (missing parts from reference TRBV28 and TRBJ1-5): DVKVTQSSRYLVKRTGEKVFLECVQDMDHENMFWYRQDPGLGLRLIYFSYDVKMKEKGDIPEGYSVSREKKERFSLILESASTNQTSMYLCASSFGTEPSHFGDGTRLSIL.

This chain uses TRBV19 with TRBJ2-5; 7 positions match TRBD2. V shed 6 bases and J 2 bases; nucleotides not matched to a gene: 9. Germline V gene sequence: CDR1 LNHDA, CDR2 SQIVND (reference sequence). The CDR3 covers 15 residues. CDR3 in DNA: TGTGCCAGTAGCCTACGGGGAGGGTATCAAGAGACCCAGTACTTC. Encoded protein: CASSLRGGYQETQYF. Using reference TRBV19 and TRBJ2-5 for the parts outside the CDR3, the full variable domain is DGGITQSPKYLFRKEGQNVTLSCEQNLNHDAMYWYRQDPGQGLRLIYYSQIVNDFQKGDIAEGYSVSREKKESFPLTVTSAQKNPTAFYLCASSLRGGYQETQYFGPGTRLLVL.

The sample holds one count of this clone. CDR3 coding DNA: TGTGCCAGCAGCTTAGAAACGGAAGGCCGCGGGAATGAGCAGTTCTTC. This gives the protein CASSLETEGRGNEQFF. The rearrangement links TRBV7-7 to TRBJ2-1, with D possibly TRBD2 on 5 matching bases. Deletions cut 1 base from V and 7 bases from J, with 17 bases between. Germline CDR1 and CDR2: SSHAT and FNYEAQ (reference sequence). The CDR3 consists of 16 residues.

As regards this clone: The same CDR3 arises from other DNA sequences in this sample as well. The J gene is TRBJ2-3, the V gene TRBV4-3; 8 bases match TRBD2. The CDR3 extends over 16 amino acids. From germline, CDR1 is LGHNA and CDR2 YSLEER. The V segment lost 4 bases and the J segment 0 bases; nucleotides outside the gene matches: 6. CDR3 DNA: TGCGCCAGCAGCCTTACTAGCGGCACTAGCACAGATACGCAGTATTTT. Amino acid sequence: CASSLTSGTSTDTQYF.

The chain couples TRBV5-6 to TRBJ2-7; a possible D gene is TRBD1 (5 bases). Germline V gene sequence: CDR1 SGHDT, CDR2 YYEEEE. The V and J ends lost 4 bases and 7 bases respectively, with 18 bases between them. The CDR3 consists of 14 residues. Here the CDR3 reads CASSRGREVREQYF. CDR3 coding DNA: TGTGCCAGCAGCCGCGGCAGGGAAGTGAGAGAGCAGTACTTC.

V gene TRBV11-2 combines with J gene TRBJ2-5; D not resolved. Per the germline V gene, CDR1 is SGHAT and CDR2 is FQNNGV. Trimming removed 5 bases at V and 5 bases at J, with 15 bases between. This CDR3 is built from 14 residues. The CDR3 DNA follows: TGTGCCAGCAGCCCCCACCTTTCACCGGAGACCCAGTACTTC. This gives the protein CASSPHLSPETQYF.

The rearrangement links TRBV5-4 to TRBJ1-1; D gene uncertain. The CDR3 spans 13 residues. Trimming removed 4 bases at V and 0 bases at J, with 7 bases between. Germline values: CDR1 SGHNT, CDR2 YYREEE (reference sequence). The CDR3 nucleotides read TGTGCCAGCAGCCCTTCCATGAACACTGAAGCTTTCTTT. Its protein product is CASSPSMNTEAFF.